This TCR beta chain was profiled in a study of T-cell reconstitution after alpha-beta-depleted transplantation in children. Molecular barcoding with unique molecular identifiers was used for the TCRbeta library. MiXCR was run by TCRdb on the PCR reads, yielding one entry per CDR3 protein. The sample yields 450,000 to 550,000 distinct CDR3 sequences, approximately 10% seen once. The study, taken as a whole, reports: Hyperexpanded clones declined; after one year, newly produced T cells mostly supplied diversity. Where alpha-beta T cells came from about two months after transplant was reportedly several hundred expanded graft clones. Elevated TCRbeta diversity at day 60 was traced, in some patients, to surviving recipient T cells and thymic progenitors.

Note on this clonotype: What it recognizes is unknown.

CDR1 and CDR2 from the germline V gene are MDHEN and SYDVKM. The CDR3 has 14 amino acids. V was pared by 3 bases and J by 4 bases, with 12 bases between. V usage is TRBV28 and J usage is TRBJ1-2; D gene unclear. This clonotype was sampled from a female patient aged 2-10 years who had a stem cell transplant for aplastic anemia, so the T cells may come from the graft donor. Specimen: PBMCs, mostly from graft donor cells, collected 180 days after TCRalphabeta/CD19-depleted stem cell transplant. The CDR3 DNA follows: TGTGCCAGCAGTTTGAAAGGGAGGCTCTATGGCTACACCTTC. This sequence encodes CASSLKGRLYGYTF.